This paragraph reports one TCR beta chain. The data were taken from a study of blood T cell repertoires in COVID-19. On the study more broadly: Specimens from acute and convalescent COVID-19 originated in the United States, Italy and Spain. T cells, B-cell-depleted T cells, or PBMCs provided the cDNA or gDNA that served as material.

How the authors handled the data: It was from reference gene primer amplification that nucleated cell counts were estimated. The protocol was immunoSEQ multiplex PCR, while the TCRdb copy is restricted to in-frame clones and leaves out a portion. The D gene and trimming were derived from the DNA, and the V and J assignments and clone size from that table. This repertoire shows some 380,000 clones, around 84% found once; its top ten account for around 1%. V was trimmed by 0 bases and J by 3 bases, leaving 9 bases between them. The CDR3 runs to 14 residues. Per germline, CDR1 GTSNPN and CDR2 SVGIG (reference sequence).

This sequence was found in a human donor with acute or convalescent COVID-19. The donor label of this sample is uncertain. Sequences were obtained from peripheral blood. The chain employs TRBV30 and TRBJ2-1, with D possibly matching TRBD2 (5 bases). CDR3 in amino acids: CAWSVSSIYNEQFF. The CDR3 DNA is TGTGCCTGGAGTGTGTCTAGCATCTACAATGAGCAGTTCTTC.